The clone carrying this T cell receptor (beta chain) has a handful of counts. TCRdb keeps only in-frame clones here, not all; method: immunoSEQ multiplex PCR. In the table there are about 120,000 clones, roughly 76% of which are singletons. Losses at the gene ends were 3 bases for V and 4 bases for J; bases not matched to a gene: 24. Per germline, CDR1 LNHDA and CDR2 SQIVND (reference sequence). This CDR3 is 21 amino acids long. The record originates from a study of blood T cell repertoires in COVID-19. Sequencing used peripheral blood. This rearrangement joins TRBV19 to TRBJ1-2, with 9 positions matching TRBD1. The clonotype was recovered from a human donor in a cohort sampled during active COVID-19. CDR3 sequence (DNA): TGTGCCAGTAGTATTCGCGCCTCAATTAACGTCGGGACAGGGCAAGGCTATGGCTACACCTTC. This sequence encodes CASSIRASINVGTGQGYGYTF.